Listed below are T cell receptor beta chains from one sample, sequenced in a study of CD8+CD57+ T cells in acquired aplastic anemia. TCRdb redid the calling of the reads with MiXCR, one entry per CDR3 protein. Found here are roughly 260,000 distinct CDR3 sequences, approximately 45% of them singletons; the top ten hold 7.8%. The sequenced sample was sorted CD4+, CD8+, or CD8+CD57+ T cells (not recorded which) from PBMCs. These TCRs come from a human donor with aplastic anemia. Both conserved end residues are part of each CDR3. The order of the fields is clone size, D gene, V gene, J gene, CDR3 DNA, CDR3 protein. D genes are given only for firm matches. Expanded clones get a size class; other rows say once, few or many, or leave the size out.

-,-,TRBV15,TRBJ2-7,TGTGCCACCAGCAGAGATTCAGGGATTGCACCTCCGTGCTCCTACGAGCAGTACTTC,CATSRDSGIAPPCSYEQYF
few,-,TRBV30,TRBJ2-7,TGTGCCTGGAGTGTACTCGCCAGCTACGAGCAGTACTTC,CAWSVLASYEQYF
-,TRBD1,TRBV7-3,TRBJ1-1,TGTGCCAGCAGCTTAGGGACAGGGAGCTATGAAGCTTTCTTT,CASSLGTGSYEAFF
-,-,TRBV2,TRBJ2-1,TGTGCCAGCAAGGTCCAGCGGAGTAACAATGGGCAGTTCTTC,CASKVQRSNNGQFF
many,-,TRBV9,TRBJ2-1,TGTGCCAGCAGCGCCAACAATGAGCAGTTCTTC,CASSANNEQFF
many,TRBD2,TRBV5-8,TRBJ2-2,TGTGCCAGCAGCTTTGAGTGGGGCGGGAGAGGGACCGGGGAGCTGTTTTTT,CASSFEWGGRGTGELFF
-,TRBD2,TRBV7-3,TRBJ2-1,TGTGCCAGCAGCTATCGGACTAGCGGGGAATCTGGGCATGATGAGCAGTTCTTC,CASSYRTSGESGHDEQFF
-,TRBD1,TRBV12-3/TRBV12-4,TRBJ2-1,TGTGCCAGCAGTTTGACAGGGGGTTCAAATGAGCAGTTCTTC,CASSLTGGSNEQFF
many,-,TRBV19,TRBJ2-1,TGTGCCAGTACCAAAAAGGGGCCTAGCTACAATGAGCAGTTCTTC,CASTKKGPSYNEQFF
few,TRBD2,TRBV2,TRBJ2-7,TGTGCCAGCAGCGGAGACCCCGGGACTAGCGGTTACGAGCAGTACTTC,CASSGDPGTSGYEQYF
many,TRBD1,TRBV4-1,TRBJ1-4,TGCGCCAGCAGCCAAGCCGGGGGGACAGGGGGCATGAGAGAAAAACTGTTTTTT,CASSQAGGTGGMREKLFF
-,-,TRBV20-1,TRBJ1-1,TGCAGTGCTAGGACGACCGGGACTATGAACACTGAAGCTTTCTTT,CSARTTGTMNTEAFF
many,TRBD1,TRBV20-1,TRBJ2-5,TGCAGTGCTCCGGAGGACAGGGGTGAGACCCAGTACTTC,CSAPEDRGETQYF
many,-,TRBV6-1,TRBJ2-6,TGTGCCAGCAGTGAAACCACAGGGTCTGGGGCCAACGTCCTGACTTTC,CASSETTGSGANVLTF
few,TRBD1,TRBV10-1,TRBJ1-2,TGCGCCAGCAGAGAACTCGACAGGGGGCTTCACTATGGCTACACCTTC,CASRELDRGLHYGYTF
-,-,TRBV10-3,TRBJ1-3,TGTGCCATCAGTTCAACAGGCTCTGGAAACACCATATATTTT,CAISSTGSGNTIYF
-,-,TRBV20-1,TRBJ1-6,TGCAGTGCTAGCCTTCAGGGGTCGTCGTCACCCCTCCACTTT,CSASLQGSSSPLHF
-,-,TRBV19,TRBJ1-1,TGTGCCAGTACTTTTCAGGGCAGGGTGGCTGAAGCTTTCTTT,CASTFQGRVAEAFF
once,-,TRBV2,TRBJ1-4,TGTGCCAGCTGTAATTTGGCGAGTGAAAAACTGTTTTTT,CASCNLASEKLFF
-,TRBD1,TRBV29-1,TRBJ1-1,TGCAGCGGTGAACAGGGGGCGCTAGGAACTGAAGCTTTCTTT,CSGEQGALGTEAFF
-,-,TRBV29-1,TRBJ1-1,TGCAGCGTTGAACCCAGGGCTACTGAAGCTTTCTTT,CSVEPRATEAFF
-,-,TRBV20-1,TRBJ2-3,TGCAGTGCTAGAGAAGGTGGATATACGCAGTATTTT,CSAREGGYTQYF
-,TRBD1,TRBV10-3,TRBJ1-1,TGTGCCAGCAGTTACTCGGCAGGGGGTATCACTGGAGCTTTCTTT,CASSYSAGGITGAFF
many,-,TRBV20-1,TRBJ1-2,TGCAGTGCTAGAAGGCAGTTAGCTAACTATGGCTACACCTTC,CSARRQLANYGYTF
many,TRBD1,TRBV7-9,TRBJ2-5,TGTGCCAGCAGCTTAAGTACAGGGGGAATCCAAGAGACCCAGTACTTC,CASSLSTGGIQETQYF
few,-,TRBV28,TRBJ1-5,TGTGCCAGCAGTTTAACCCGCGGTTGGGGGTCCAATCAGCCCCAGCATTTT,CASSLTRGWGSNQPQHF
once,-,TRBV10-3,TRBJ2-1,TGTGCCATCGCTCAGGGGGGCAATGAGCAGTTCTTC,CAIAQGGNEQFF
-,-,TRBV24-1,TRBJ2-3,TGTGCCACCAGCGATTCGTTTTCAGATACGCAGTATTTT,CATSDSFSDTQYF
-,-,TRBV7-2,TRBJ1-4,TGTGCCAGCAGCTTCATGGGGCCTAATGAAAAACTGTTTTTT,CASSFMGPNEKLFF
-,TRBD1,TRBV25-1,TRBJ1-2,TGTGCCAGCGAGGGACAGCTCTATGGCTACACCTTC,CASEGQLYGYTF
-,TRBD2,TRBV7-6,TRBJ2-3,TGTGCCAGCAGCCCTTCCGGGACTAGAGGAGATACGCAGTATTTT,CASSPSGTRGDTQYF
many,TRBD1,TRBV19,TRBJ1-2,TGTGCCAGTAGTATTCCGGGGACAGCGTATTATGGCTACACCTTC,CASSIPGTAYYGYTF
-,-,TRBV5-1,TRBJ2-6,TGCGCCAGCAGCTTGGAATCCTCTGGGGCCAACGTCCTGACTTTC,CASSLESSGANVLTF
-,TRBD2,TRBV20-1,TRBJ2-5,TGCAGTGCTAGGACTAGCGGGGGGGTAGAGACCCAGTACTTC,CSARTSGGVETQYF
many,-,TRBV15,TRBJ1-1,TGTGCCACCAGCAGAGAAGAGGGATGGGACACTGAAGCTTTCTTT,CATSREEGWDTEAFF
-,-,TRBV5-1,TRBJ1-2,TGTGCCAGCAGCTCCAGATCCTCTGGCTACACCTTC,CASSSRSSGYTF
-,-,TRBV2,TRBJ1-4,TGTGCCAGCAGTCGGTACATTGCAACTAATGAAAAACTGTTTTTT,CASSRYIATNEKLFF
many,TRBD1,TRBV6-4,TRBJ1-2,TGTGCCAGCAGTGACACGGACAGGACGACTGGTGGCTACACCTTC,CASSDTDRTTGGYTF
few,TRBD2,TRBV14,TRBJ2-5,TGTGCCAGCAGTCTTCTTCGTAGCGGGGGGCCCCGGGAGACCCAGTACTTC,CASSLLRSGGPRETQYF
-,TRBD1,TRBV7-2,TRBJ2-5,TGTGCCAGCAGCTCGTGGACAGGGCAAGAGACCCAGTACTTC,CASSSWTGQETQYF
-,-,TRBV5-5,TRBJ2-4,TGTGCCAGCAGCGTCCTCCAGGGTTGGGGAGCCAAGAGACAGTACTTC,CASSVLQGWGAKRQYF
-,-,TRBV7-9,TRBJ2-7,TGTGCCAGCAGCTTCCCCGGGGACGAGCGGTACTTC,CASSFPGDERYF
-,-,TRBV19,TRBJ2-7,TGTGCCAGTAGTTGGGGTACACCGACCTCCTACGAGCAGTACTTC,CASSWGTPTSYEQYF
few,-,TRBV7-6,TRBJ1-5,TGTGCCAGCAGCTCCGGTCGAGGACAGTATAGCAATCAGCCCCAGCATTTT,CASSSGRGQYSNQPQHF
few,TRBD2,TRBV27,TRBJ2-7,TGTGCCAGCAGTTCGGGGACTAGCGGCTCTTACTACGAGCAGTACTTC,CASSSGTSGSYYEQYF
-,-,TRBV29-1,TRBJ1-1,TGCAGCGTGGTGACAGTTGAAGCTTTCTTT,CSVVTVEAFF
few,-,TRBV7-9,TRBJ1-2,TGTGCCAGCAGCTTAGGTACCAATTCCTATGGCTACACCTTC,CASSLGTNSYGYTF
many,TRBD1,TRBV7-9,TRBJ2-1,TGTGCCAGCAGCCCAGCCGGGACAGGGGACTACAATGAGCAGTTCTTC,CASSPAGTGDYNEQFF
once,TRBD1,TRBV27,TRBJ2-7,TGTGCCAGCAGTTCGCAGGGGGCTAACTACGAGCAGTACTTC,CASSSQGANYEQYF
many,-,TRBV28,TRBJ2-7,TGTGCCAGCAGTCGACAGCACTCCTACGAGCAGTACTTC,CASSRQHSYEQYF
many,-,TRBV10-3,TRBJ2-1,TGTGCCATCAGTGAGTCGACCCTAGGACAGTACAATGAGCAGTTCTTC,CAISESTLGQYNEQFF
-,-,TRBV20-1,TRBJ1-5,TGCAGTGCTCGAGAACGGGGTAATCAGCCCCAGCATTTT,CSARERGNQPQHF